This T cell receptor (beta chain) derives from a study of T cells in Graves' hyperthyroidism and ophthalmopathy. Amplified TCR beta CDR3 regions came from RNA transcripts. With the HTBI primer set, the TCR CDR3 went through a first round of RT-PCR. MiXCR, run by TCRdb on the multiplex PCR reads, gives a single entry per CDR3 protein. Of some 740,000 distinct CDR3 sequences in the sample, 12% to 15% were seen once. Trimming left V 2 bases short and J 1 base short, with 10 bases between. The germline V gene has CDR1 SGDLS and CDR2 YYNGEE. This CDR3 contains 15 residues. This receptor was identified in a woman under 30 with Graves' hyperthyroidism. Sequencing used blood. The chain recombines TRBV9 with TRBJ2-1; D is ambiguous. The CDR3 protein is CASSVGILSYNEQFF. The CDR3 coding sequence is TGTGCCAGCAGCGTTGGGATCCTTTCCTACAATGAGCAGTTCTTC.